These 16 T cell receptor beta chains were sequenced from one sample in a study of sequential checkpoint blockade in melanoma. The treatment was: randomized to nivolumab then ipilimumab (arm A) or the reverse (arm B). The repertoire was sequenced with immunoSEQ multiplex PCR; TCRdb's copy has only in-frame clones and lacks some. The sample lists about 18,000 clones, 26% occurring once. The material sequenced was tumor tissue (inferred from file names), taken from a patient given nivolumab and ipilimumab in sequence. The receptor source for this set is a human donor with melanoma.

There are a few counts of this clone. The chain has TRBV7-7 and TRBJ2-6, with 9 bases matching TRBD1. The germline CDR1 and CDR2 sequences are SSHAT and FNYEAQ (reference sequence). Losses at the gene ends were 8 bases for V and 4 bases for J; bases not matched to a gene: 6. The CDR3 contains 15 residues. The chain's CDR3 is CASGTGTSGANVLTF. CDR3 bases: TGTGCCAGCGGGACAGGGACCTCAGGGGCCAACGTCCTGACTTTC.

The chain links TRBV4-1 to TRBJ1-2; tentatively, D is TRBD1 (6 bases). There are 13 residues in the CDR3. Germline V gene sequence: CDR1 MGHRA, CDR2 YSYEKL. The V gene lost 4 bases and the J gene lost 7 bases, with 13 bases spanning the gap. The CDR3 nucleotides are TGCGCCAGCAGCCCACCCGCCAGGGGTGGCTACACCTTC. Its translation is CASSPPARGGYTF.

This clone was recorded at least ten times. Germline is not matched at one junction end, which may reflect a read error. DNA for the CDR3: TGTGCCAGCAGCTTAATAGGATCGGACCAGGAGACCCAGTACTTC. It encodes CASSLIGSDQETQYF. V is TRBV7-1 and J is TRBJ2-5; no clear D gene. TRBV7-1 is noted as an ORF with a role that remains uncertain. The CDR3 has 15 amino acids.

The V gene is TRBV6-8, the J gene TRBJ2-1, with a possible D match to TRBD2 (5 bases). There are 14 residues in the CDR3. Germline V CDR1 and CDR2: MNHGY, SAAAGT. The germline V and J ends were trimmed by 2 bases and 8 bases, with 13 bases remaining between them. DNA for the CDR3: TGTGCCAGCAGTTACGTTAATATGAGGGATGAGCAGTTCTTC. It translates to CASSYVNMRDEQFF.

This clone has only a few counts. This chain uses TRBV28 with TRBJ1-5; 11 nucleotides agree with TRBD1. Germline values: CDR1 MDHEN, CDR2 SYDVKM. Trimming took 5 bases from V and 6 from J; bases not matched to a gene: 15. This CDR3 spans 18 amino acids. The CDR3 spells CASSISGTGGSSGQPQHF. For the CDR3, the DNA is TGTGCCAGCAGTATCTCCGGGACAGGGGGTTCGTCGGGTCAGCCCCAGCATTTT.

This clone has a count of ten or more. Written as DNA, the CDR3 is TGCGCCAGCAGCTTGGAGGGGAACACCGGGGAGCTGTTTTTT. Translated: CASSLEGNTGELFF. This chain uses TRBV5-1 with TRBJ2-2; D uncertain. CDR1 and CDR2 (germline): SGHRS, YFSETQ. This CDR3 region has 14 residues. Between the trimmed V and J ends, which lost 0 bases and 1 base, there was a span of 4 bases.

CDR3 residues: CASSPWEAEQYF. The CDR3 nucleotides read TGTGCCAGCAGTCCCTGGGAGGCCGAGCAGTACTTC. The V gene is TRBV28, the J gene TRBJ2-7, with D possibly TRBD2 on 6 matching bases. CDR1 and CDR2 (germline): MDHEN, SYDVKM. The ends were cut back, 5 bases at V and 6 bases at J, with 11 bases in the middle. The CDR3 has 12 residues. The entire variable domain, with the rest obtained from reference TRBV28 and TRBJ2-7, is as follows: DVKVTQSSRYLVKRTGEKVFLECVQDMDHENMFWYRQDPGLGLRLIYFSYDVKMKEKGDIPEGYSVSREKKERFSLILESASTNQTSMYLCASSPWEAEQYFGPGTRLTVT.

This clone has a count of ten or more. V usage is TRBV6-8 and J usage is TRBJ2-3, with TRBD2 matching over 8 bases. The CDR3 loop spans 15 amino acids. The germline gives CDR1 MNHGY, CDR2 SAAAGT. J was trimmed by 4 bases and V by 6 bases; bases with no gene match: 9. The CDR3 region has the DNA TGTGCCAGCAGCGGAAGGCGGGGGGCCTCAGATACGCAGTATTTT. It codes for CASSGRRGASDTQYF.

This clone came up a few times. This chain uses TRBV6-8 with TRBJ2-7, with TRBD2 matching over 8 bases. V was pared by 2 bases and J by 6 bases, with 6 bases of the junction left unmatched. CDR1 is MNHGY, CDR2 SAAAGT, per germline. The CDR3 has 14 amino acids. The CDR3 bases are TGTGCCAGCAGTTACGGGCGGGAGGCCCTCGAGCAGTACTTC. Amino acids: CASSYGREALEQYF.

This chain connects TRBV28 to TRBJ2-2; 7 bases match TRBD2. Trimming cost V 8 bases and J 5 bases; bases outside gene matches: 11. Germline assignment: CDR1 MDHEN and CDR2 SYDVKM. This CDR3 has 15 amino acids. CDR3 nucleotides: TGTGCCAGCTGTGGGGGGAGGGGCAGGACCGGGGAGCTGTTTTTT. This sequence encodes CASCGGRGRTGELFF.

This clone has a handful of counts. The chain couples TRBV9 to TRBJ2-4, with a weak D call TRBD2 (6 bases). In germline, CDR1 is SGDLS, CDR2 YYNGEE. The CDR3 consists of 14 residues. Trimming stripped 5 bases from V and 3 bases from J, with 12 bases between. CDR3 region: CASRAPTSKNIQYF. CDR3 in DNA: TGTGCCAGCAGGGCCCCGACTAGCAAAAACATTCAGTACTTC.

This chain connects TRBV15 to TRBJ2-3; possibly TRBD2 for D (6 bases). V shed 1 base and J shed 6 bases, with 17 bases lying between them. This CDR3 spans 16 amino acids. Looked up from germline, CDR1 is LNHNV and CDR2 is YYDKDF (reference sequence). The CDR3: CATSRGVTGAGDTQYF. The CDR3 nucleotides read TGTGCCACCAGCAGAGGGGTGACGGGAGCCGGGGATACGCAGTATTTT. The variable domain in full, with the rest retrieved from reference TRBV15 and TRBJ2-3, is DAMVIQNPRYQVTQFGKPVTLSCSQTLNHNVMYWYQQKSSQAPKLLFHYYDKDFNNEADTPDNFQSRRPNTSFCFLDIRSPGLGDTAMYLCATSRGVTGAGDTQYFGPGTRLTVL.

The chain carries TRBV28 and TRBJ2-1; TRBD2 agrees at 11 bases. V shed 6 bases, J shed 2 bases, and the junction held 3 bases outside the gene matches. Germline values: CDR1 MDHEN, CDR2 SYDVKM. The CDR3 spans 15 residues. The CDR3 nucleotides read TGTGCCAGCAGACTAGCGGGAGTGGCCTACAATGAGCAGTTCTTC. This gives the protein CASRLAGVAYNEQFF.

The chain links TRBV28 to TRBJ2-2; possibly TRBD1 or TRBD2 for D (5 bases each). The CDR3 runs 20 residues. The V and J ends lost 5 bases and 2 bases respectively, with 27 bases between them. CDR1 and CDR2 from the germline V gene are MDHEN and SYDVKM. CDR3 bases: TGTGCCAGCAGTGGGATCCAAGGGACCTTTAAAGGGATTAACACCGGGGAGCTGTTTTTT. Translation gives CASSGIQGTFKGINTGELFF.

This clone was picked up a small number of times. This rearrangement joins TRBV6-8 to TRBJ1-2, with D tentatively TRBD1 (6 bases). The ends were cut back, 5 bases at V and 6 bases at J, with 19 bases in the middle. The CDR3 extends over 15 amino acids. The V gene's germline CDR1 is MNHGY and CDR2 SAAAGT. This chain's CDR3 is CASSDRAGTSNGYTF. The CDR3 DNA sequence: TGTGCCAGCAGTGACCGAGCCGGGACATCTAATGGCTACACCTTC.

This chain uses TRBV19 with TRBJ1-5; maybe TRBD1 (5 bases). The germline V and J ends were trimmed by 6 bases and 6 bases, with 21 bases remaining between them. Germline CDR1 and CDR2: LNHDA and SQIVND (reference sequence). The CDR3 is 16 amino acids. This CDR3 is CASSLQVGGRGQPQHF. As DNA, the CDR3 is TGTGCCAGTAGCCTGCAGGTGGGAGGAAGGGGTCAGCCCCAGCATTTT.